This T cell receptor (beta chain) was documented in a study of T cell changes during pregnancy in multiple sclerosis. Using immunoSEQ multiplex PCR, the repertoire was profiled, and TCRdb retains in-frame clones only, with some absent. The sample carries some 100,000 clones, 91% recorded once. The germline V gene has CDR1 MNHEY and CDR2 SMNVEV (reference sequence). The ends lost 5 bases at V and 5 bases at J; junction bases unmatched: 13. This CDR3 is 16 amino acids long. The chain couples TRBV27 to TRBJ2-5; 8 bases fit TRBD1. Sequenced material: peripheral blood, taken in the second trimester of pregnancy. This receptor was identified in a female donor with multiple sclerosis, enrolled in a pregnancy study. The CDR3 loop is CASSHLTGAIGETQYF. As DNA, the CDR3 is TGTGCCAGCAGTCACCTGACAGGGGCTATAGGTGAGACCCAGTACTTC.